One sample yielded the 11 T cell receptor beta chains listed below, sequenced in a study of blood T cell repertoires in COVID-19. The protocol was immunoSEQ multiplex PCR, while the TCRdb copy is restricted to in-frame clones and leaves out a portion. The sample holds a few hundred thousand clones, more than 75% seen once. Sequenced sample: peripheral blood. The origin of the receptors is a man aged 50-60 years with acute or convalescent COVID-19.

V gene TRBV7-5 combines with J gene TRBJ1-2; the table's D call TRBD1 went unverified against the DNA. TRBV7-5 is a recognized pseudogene. The CDR3 spans 15 residues. CDR3: CVRSSPGQGNYGYTF. For the CDR3, the DNA is TGTGTCAGAAGCTCCCCGGGACAGGGTAACTATGGCTACACCTTC.

The sample holds one count of this clone. In DNA form, the CDR3 reads TGTGCCACCGCCCGGGATAACAATGAAAAACTGTTTTTT. The encoded protein is CATARDNNEKLFF. The V gene is TRBV18, the J gene TRBJ1-4; D is undetermined. CDR3 size: 13 residues. The V gene's germline CDR1 is KGHSH and CDR2 LQKENI. Trimming left V 10 bases short and J 5 bases short, with 14 bases between.

This clone was detected a few times. This chain links TRBV6-5 with TRBJ1-1; D unclear. This CDR3 region has 13 residues. V lost 1 base and J 3 bases, leaving 6 bases between the germline ends. CDR1 is MNHEY, CDR2 SVGAGI, per germline. This CDR3 is CASSYWQDTEAFF. CDR3 nucleotides: TGTGCCAGCAGTTACTGGCAGGACACTGAAGCTTTCTTT.

V gene TRBV18 combines with J gene TRBJ1-4; tentatively, D is TRBD1 (6 bases). The CDR3 consists of 15 residues. Trimming cost V 3 bases and J 4 bases, with 12 bases left between them. The germline CDR1 and CDR2 sequences are KGHSH and LQKENI. The CDR3 spells CASSPRGYSNEKLFF. The CDR3 nucleotides read TGTGCCAGCTCACCGAGGGGGTATAGTAATGAAAAACTGTTTTTT.

A note on this clone: Different DNA sequences within this sample yield the same CDR3. This CDR3 reads CASSRTGGTEAFF. The CDR3 DNA follows: TGTGCCAGCAGTCGTACTGGGGGGACTGAAGCTTTCTTT. J is TRBJ1-1 and V is TRBV3-1 (or the pseudogene TRBV3-2); D possibly corresponds to TRBD1 (5 bases). This CDR3 comprises 13 residues. Per the germline V gene, CDR1 is LGHDT and CDR2 is YNNKEL (reference sequence). Trimming removed 6 bases from V and 5 bases from J, with 13 bases in between.

The chain combines TRBV9 with TRBJ2-7, with 11 bases aligning to TRBD1. The germline gives CDR1 SGDLS, CDR2 YYNGEE. The CDR3 consists of 15 residues. With 4 bases clipped from V and 3 bases from J, the junction kept 6 bases outside the gene matches. DNA of the CDR3: TGTGCCAGCAGCATCGGACAGGGGGCGAACTACGAGCAGTACTTC. Translating it yields CASSIGQGANYEQYF.

The chain couples TRBV7-2 to TRBJ1-2; tentative D call: TRBD1 (5 bases). V dropped 1 base and J dropped 4 bases, with 13 bases sitting between them. The CDR3 is 15 amino acids. In germline, CDR1 is SGHTA, CDR2 FQGNSA. DNA for the CDR3: TGTGCCAGCAGCTTAGATCCAGGGATCGGCTATGGCTACACCTTC. Translating gives CASSLDPGIGYGYTF.

This chain joins TRBV7-3 and TRBJ2-2; the match to TRBD1 covers 7 bases. J lost 6 bases, V lost 5 bases, and 6 bases had no gene match. Germline V lookup: CDR1 SGHTA, CDR2 FQGTGA. The CDR3 consists of 14 residues. The DNA of the CDR3 is TGTGCCAGCAGCCCACAGGGGTCCGCCGGGGAGCTGTTTTTT. This encodes CASSPQGSAGELFF.

This chain links TRBV7-3 with TRBJ1-2; D might be TRBD1 (6 bases). In germline, CDR1 is SGHTA, CDR2 FQGTGA. V gave up 1 base and J gave up 7 bases, with 16 bases separating them. The CDR3 totals 15 residues. The CDR3 region has the DNA TGTGCCAGCAGCTTAAGAACAGGGCCGCACCGTGGCTACACCTTC. Amino acids: CASSLRTGPHRGYTF.

The chain couples TRBV10-1 to TRBJ1-6; 7 positions match TRBD1. Germline CDR1 and CDR2: WNHNN and SYGVQD (reference sequence). This CDR3 comprises 14 residues. J was trimmed by 6 bases and V by 8 bases; bases with no gene match: 7. The CDR3 DNA follows: TGCGCCAGCGCCGTAGGGACAGCTAATTCACCCCTCCACTTT. Translating it yields CASAVGTANSPLHF.

The rearrangement links TRBV18 to TRBJ1-4; 9 bases line up with TRBD1. The germline CDR1 and CDR2 sequences are KGHSH and LQKENI. J was trimmed by 7 bases and V by 2 bases; bases with no gene match: 11. The CDR3 is 17 amino acids. CDR3 bases: TGTGCCAGCTCACCATTGGCGGTACAGGGGGCCGGTGAAAAACTGTTTTTT. As protein: CASSPLAVQGAGEKLFF.